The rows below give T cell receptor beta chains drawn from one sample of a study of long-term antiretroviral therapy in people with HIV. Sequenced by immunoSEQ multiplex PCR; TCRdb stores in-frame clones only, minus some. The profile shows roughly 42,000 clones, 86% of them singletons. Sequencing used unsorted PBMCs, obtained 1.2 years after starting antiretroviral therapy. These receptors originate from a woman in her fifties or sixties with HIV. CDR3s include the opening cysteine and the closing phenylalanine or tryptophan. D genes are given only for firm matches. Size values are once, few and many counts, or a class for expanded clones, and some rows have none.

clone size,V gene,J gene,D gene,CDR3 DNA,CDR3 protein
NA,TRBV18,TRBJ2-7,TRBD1,TGTGCCAGCTCATCCTCCGGGACAGGGTCCTCCTACGAGCAGTACTTC,CASSSSGTGSSYEQYF
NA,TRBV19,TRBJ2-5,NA,TGTGCCAGTAGCCCGACCTTGAACAGAGAAGAGACCCAGTACTTC,CASSPTLNREETQYF
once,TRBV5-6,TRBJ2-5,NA,TGTGCCAGCAGCTTACGCAGGTCGGGAGAGACCCAGTACTTC,CASSLRRSGETQYF
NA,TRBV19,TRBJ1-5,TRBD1,TGTGCCAGTGGTCCGGGACAGCCCAATCAGCCCCAGCATTTT,CASGPGQPNQPQHF
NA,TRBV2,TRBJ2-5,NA,TGTGCCAGCAGTGAATGGGGGGGCGGGAAGACCCAGTACTTC,CASSEWGGGKTQYF
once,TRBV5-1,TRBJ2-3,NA,TGCGCCAGCAGCGTGGATTTCACAGATACGCAGTATTTT,CASSVDFTDTQYF
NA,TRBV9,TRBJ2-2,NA,TGTGCCAGCAGCGTAGGACCCGGGGAGCTGTTTTTT,CASSVGPGELFF
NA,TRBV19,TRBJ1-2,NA,TGTGCCAGTAGTATAGATTTAGAGGTTGATCGCCCAAAGGACCTCTATGGCTACACCTTC,CASSIDLEVDRPKDLYGYTF
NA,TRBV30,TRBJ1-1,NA,TGTGCCTGGAGTGGAATACGGGAAGTGGGGCAGAACACTGAAGCTTTCTTT,CAWSGIREVGQNTEAFF
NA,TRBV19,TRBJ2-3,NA,TGTGCCAGTAGTATCGGGACACAGTACCCAGATACGCAGTATTTT,CASSIGTQYPDTQYF
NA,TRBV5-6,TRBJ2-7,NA,TGTGCCAGCAGCTTGTCGCCAGGGGGGACCTACGAGCAGTACTTC,CASSLSPGGTYEQYF
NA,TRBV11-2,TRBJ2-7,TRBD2,TGTGCCAGCAGCTTAGATCATGTAGCGGGGATCTCCTACGAGCAGTACTTC,CASSLDHVAGISYEQYF
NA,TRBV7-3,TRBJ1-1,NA,TGTGCCAGCAGCTTAGGGGGGGGCACTGAAGCTTTCTTT,CASSLGGGTEAFF
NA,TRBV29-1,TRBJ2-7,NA,TGCAGCGTCGCCCAGGGAGTCGCCTACGAGCAGTACTTC,CSVAQGVAYEQYF
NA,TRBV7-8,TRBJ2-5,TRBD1,TGTGCCAGCAGCTCCCGGGACAGGGCGGAGACCCAGTACTTC,CASSSRDRAETQYF
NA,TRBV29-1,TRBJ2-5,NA,TGCAGCGTTTTACCCCTAGCCCAAGAGACCCAGTACTTC,CSVLPLAQETQYF
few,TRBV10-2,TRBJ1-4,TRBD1,TGCGCCAGCAGTGATGGGAGGACAGGGGGGGAAAAACTGTTTTTT,CASSDGRTGGEKLFF
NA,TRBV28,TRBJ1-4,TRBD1,TGTGCCAGCAGTTTACCGGGGACAGGGGCCATAAGGGGAAAACTGTTTTTT,CASSLPGTGAIRGKLFF
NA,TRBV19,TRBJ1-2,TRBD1,TGTGCCAGTAGTATAGTCACCGGACAGGGGAACTATGGCTACACCTTC,CASSIVTGQGNYGYTF
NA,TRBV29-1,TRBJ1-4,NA,TGCAGCGTCGATCCGGGTAATGAAAAACTGTTTTTT,CSVDPGNEKLFF
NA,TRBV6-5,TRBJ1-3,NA,TGTGCCAGCATCCGGGAGGGGCGATCTGGAAACACCATATATTTT,CASIREGRSGNTIYF
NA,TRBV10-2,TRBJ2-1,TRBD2,TGCGCCAGCAGAACTACTAGCGGGGGGGCCTTGGAGCAGTTCTTC,CASRTTSGGALEQFF
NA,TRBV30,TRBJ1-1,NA,TGTGCCTTCAGGGGAATGAACACTGAAGCTTTCTTT,CAFRGMNTEAFF
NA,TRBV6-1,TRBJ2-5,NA,TGTGCCAGCGGTCGACGGAACCAAGAGACCCAGTACTTC,CASGRRNQETQYF
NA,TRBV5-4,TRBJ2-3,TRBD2,TGTGCCAGCAGCCGACCGGGACTAGGTACAGATACGCAGTATTTT,CASSRPGLGTDTQYF
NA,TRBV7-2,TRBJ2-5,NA,TGTGCCAGCAGCCGAGGGGAACGAGAGACCCAGTACTTC,CASSRGERETQYF
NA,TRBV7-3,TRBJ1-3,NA,TGTGCCAGCAGCCCTGGAGGGTTGAGCTCTGGAAACACCATATATTTT,CASSPGGLSSGNTIYF
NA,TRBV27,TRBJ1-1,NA,TGTGCCAGCACCCGTCTCGGGGGGCAAACGAACACTGAAGCTTTCTTT,CASTRLGGQTNTEAFF
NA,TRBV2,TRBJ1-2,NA,TGTGCCAGCAGGGACCCTGGACAGTTAGGAAAAGGCTACACCTTC,CASRDPGQLGKGYTF
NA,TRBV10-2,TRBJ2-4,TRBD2,TGCGCCAGCAGTGGCGGGGGGGTAGCCAAAAACATTCAGTACTTC,CASSGGGVAKNIQYF
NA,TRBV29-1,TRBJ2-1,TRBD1,TGCAGCGTTGAAGGGACAGGGATCTACAATGAGCAGTTCTTC,CSVEGTGIYNEQFF
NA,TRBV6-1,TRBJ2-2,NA,TGTGCCAGCAGTGTAATACAGGTATCGAACACCGGGGAGCTGTTTTTT,CASSVIQVSNTGELFF
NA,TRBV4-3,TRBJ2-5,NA,TGCGCCAGCAGCCAATTCTTAGCAGAGACCCAGTACTTC,CASSQFLAETQYF
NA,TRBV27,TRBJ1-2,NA,TGTGCCAGCAGTTTCCTCAACGCAGGGTTTTCCTATGGCTACACCTTC,CASSFLNAGFSYGYTF
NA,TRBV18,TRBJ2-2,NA,TGTGCCAGCTCACCACTCTCGGGGGACACCGGGGAGCTGTTTTTT,CASSPLSGDTGELFF
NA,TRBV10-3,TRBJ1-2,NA,TGTGCCATCAAGAGGGGGGCCTACACCTTC,CAIKRGAYTF
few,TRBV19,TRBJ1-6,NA,TGTGCCACCCCGGTGGCCAGGTCTCATTCACCCCTCCACTTT,CATPVARSHSPLHF
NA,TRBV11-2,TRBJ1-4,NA,TGTGCCAGCAGCTTACACAGGTCAACTAATGAAAAACTGTTTTTT,CASSLHRSTNEKLFF
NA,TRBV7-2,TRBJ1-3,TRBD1,TGTGCCAGCAGCGTACAGGGGAGCACCATATATTTT,CASSVQGSTIYF
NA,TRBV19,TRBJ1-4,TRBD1,TGTGCCAGTAGGGACAGGGGCCAGGGAGAAAAACTGTTTTTT,CASRDRGQGEKLFF
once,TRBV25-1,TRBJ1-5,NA,TGTGCCAGCAGTTTGGGACTCTGGAGTCAGCCCCAGCATTTT,CASSLGLWSQPQHF
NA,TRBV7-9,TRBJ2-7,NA,TGTGCCAGCAGAGGCTTCGGGCCTTACCACGAGCAGTACTTC,CASRGFGPYHEQYF
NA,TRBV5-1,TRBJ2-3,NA,TGCGCCAGCAGCTTCGGGGGCCGGGGGGCCACAGATACGCAGTATTTT,CASSFGGRGATDTQYF
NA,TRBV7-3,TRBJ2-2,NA,TGTGCCAGCAGGAATCTCGGGGAGCTGTTTTTT,CASRNLGELFF